Below, one T cell receptor beta chain is given with its context. This sample is drawn from a study of identical twins. The CDR3 is made up of 15 amino acids. TCRdb recomputed calls from the 5' RACE reads with MiXCR, one row per CDR3 protein. The table has 500,000 to 600,000 distinct CDR3 sequences, approximately 22% seen once. Another study also made use of these data, one on T cells expressing NK-cell markers.

This sequence was found in a woman aged 18 to 35 in good health. V and J are TRBV21-1 and TRBJ1-4; TRBD1 reflects the table's D call only, with no check against the DNA. TRBV21-1 is a pseudogene segment. Sample: CD4+ T cells sorted from blood. The CDR3 DNA is TGCGCCAGCAGCAAAGGGGGCCCGGGTAATGAAAAACTGTTTTTT. This gives the protein CASSKGGPGNEKLFF.